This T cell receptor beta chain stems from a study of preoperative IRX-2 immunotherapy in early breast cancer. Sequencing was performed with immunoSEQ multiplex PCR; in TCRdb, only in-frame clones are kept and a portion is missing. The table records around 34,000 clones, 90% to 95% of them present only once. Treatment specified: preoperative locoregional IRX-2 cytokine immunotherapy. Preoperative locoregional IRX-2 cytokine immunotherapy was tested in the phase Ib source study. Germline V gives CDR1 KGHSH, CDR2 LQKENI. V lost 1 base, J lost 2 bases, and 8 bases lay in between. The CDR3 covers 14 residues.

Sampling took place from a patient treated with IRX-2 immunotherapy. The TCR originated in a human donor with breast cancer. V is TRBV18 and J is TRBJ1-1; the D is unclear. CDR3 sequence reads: CASSPLADNTEAFF. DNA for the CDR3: TGTGCCAGCTCACCACTAGCAGACAACACTGAAGCTTTCTTT.